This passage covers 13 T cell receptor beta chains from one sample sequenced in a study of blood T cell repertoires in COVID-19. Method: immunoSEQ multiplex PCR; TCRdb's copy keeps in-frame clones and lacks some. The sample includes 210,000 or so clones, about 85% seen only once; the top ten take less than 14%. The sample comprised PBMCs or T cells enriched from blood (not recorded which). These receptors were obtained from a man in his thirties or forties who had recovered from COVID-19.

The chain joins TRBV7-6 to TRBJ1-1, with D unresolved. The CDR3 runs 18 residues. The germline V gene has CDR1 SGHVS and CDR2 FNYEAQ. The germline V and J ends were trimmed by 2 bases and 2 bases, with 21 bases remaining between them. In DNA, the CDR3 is TGTGCCAGCAGCTTAATTTTAAGAGGGCAACAGATAAACACTGAAGCTTTCTTT. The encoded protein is CASSLILRGQQINTEAFF.

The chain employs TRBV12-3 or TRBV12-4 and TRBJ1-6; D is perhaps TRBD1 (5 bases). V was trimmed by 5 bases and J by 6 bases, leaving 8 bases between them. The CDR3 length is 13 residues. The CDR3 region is CASSRQINSPLHF. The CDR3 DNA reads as TGTGCCAGCAGTCGACAGATTAATTCACCCCTCCACTTT.

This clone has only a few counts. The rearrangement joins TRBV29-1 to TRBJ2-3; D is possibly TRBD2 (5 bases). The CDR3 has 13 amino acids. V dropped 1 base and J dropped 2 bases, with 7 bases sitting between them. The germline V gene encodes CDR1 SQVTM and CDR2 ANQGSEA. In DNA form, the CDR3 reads TGCAGCGTTGAAGGCGGGTTCACAGATACGCAGTATTTT. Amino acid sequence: CSVEGGFTDTQYF.

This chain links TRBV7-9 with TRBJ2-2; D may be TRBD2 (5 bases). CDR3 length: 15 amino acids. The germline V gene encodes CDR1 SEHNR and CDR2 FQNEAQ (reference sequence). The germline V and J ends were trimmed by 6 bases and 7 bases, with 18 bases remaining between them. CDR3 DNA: TGTGCCAGCAGTGAACGGAGGCTGGGGTTCGGGGAGCTGTTTTTT. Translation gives CASSERRLGFGELFF. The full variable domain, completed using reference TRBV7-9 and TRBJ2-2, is DTGVSQNPRHKITKRGQNVTFRCDPISEHNRLYWYRQTLGQGPEFLTYFQNEAQLEKSRLLSDRFSAERPKGSFSTLEIQRTEQGDSAMYLCASSERRLGFGELFFGEGSRLTVL.

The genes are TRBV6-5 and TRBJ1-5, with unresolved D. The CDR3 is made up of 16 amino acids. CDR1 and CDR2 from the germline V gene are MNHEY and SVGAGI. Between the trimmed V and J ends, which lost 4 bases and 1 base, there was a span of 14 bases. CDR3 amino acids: CASSSRSGVSNQPQHF. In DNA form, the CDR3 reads TGTGCCAGCAGTTCCCGATCGGGTGTAAGCAATCAGCCCCAGCATTTT.

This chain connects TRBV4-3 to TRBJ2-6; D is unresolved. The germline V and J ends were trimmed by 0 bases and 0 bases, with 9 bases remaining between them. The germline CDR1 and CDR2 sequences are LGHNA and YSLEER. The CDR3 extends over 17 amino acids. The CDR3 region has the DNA TGCGCCAGCAGCCAAGATTTTAGAGACTCTGGGGCCAACGTCCTGACTTTC. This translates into CASSQDFRDSGANVLTF.

The CDR3 sequence: CASSGQGLRETQYF. DNA for the CDR3: TGTGCCAGCAGCGGTCAGGGTTTACGGGAGACCCAGTACTTC. The chain joins TRBV9 to TRBJ2-5; weak D call: TRBD1 (5 bases). V shed 3 bases and J shed 5 bases, with 14 bases lying between them. CDR3 size: 14 residues. Germline CDR1 and CDR2: SGDLS and YYNGEE. Variable domain in full (rest from reference TRBV9 and TRBJ2-5): DSGVTQTPKHLITATGQRVTLRCSPRSGDLSVYWYQQSLDQGLQFLIQYYNGEERAKGNILERFSAQQFPDLHSELNLSSLELGDSALYFCASSGQGLRETQYFGPGTRLLVL.

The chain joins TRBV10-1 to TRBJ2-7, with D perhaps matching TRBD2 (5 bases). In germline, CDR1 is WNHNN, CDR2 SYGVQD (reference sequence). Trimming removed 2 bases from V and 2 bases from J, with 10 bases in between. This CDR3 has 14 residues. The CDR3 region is CASSEHSGTYEQYF. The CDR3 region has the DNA TGCGCCAGCAGTGAGCACAGCGGAACCTACGAGCAGTACTTC.

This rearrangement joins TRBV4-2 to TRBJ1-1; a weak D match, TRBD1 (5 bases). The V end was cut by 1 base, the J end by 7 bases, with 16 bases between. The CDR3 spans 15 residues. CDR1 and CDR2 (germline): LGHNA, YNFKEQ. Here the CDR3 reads CASSQGPGPEGEAFF. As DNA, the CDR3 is TGTGCCAGCAGCCAAGGACCGGGACCGGAGGGTGAAGCTTTCTTT.

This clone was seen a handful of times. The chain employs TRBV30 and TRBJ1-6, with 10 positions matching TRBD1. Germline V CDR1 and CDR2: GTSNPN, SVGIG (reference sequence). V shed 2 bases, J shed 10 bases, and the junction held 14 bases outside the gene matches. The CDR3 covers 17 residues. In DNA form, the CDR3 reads TGTGCCTGGAGTCTGGACAGGGGGTATAATTCGGGGTCACCCCTCCACTTT. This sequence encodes CAWSLDRGYNSGSPLHF.

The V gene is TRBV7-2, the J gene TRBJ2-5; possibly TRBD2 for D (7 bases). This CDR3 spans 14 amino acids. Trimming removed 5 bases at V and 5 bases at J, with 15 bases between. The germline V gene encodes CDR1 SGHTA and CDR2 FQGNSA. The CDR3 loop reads CASSEGGIGETQYF. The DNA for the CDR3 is TGTGCCAGCAGCGAGGGGGGGATAGGGGAGACCCAGTACTTC.

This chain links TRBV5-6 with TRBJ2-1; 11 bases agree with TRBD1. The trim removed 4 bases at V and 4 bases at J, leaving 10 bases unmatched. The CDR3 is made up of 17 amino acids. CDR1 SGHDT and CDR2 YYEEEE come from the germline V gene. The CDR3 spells CASSPTHGTGGYNEQFF. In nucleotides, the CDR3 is TGTGCCAGCAGCCCAACCCACGGGACAGGGGGGTACAATGAGCAGTTCTTC.

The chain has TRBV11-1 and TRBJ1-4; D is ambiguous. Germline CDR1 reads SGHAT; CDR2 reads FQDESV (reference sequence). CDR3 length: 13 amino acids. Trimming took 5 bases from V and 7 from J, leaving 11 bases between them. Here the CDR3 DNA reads TGTGCCAGCAGCGGCCGGGAAGGTGAAAAACTGTTTTTT. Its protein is CASSGREGEKLFF.